This T cell receptor beta chain derives from a study of control samples from healthy donors and cancer patients. Per germline, CDR1 MNHNY and CDR2 SVGAGI (reference sequence). Trimming took 5 bases from V and 0 from J; bases not matched to a gene: 16. The CDR3 consists of 20 residues. The protocol was immunoSEQ multiplex PCR, while the TCRdb copy is restricted to in-frame clones and leaves out a portion. Among under 150,000 clones listed, 88% were seen once. Specimen: blood. This chain connects TRBV6-6 to TRBJ2-2; 9 nucleotides match TRBD2. The sequence was obtained from a woman in her seventies in good health. The chain's CDR3 is CASSPHTFHTSGPNTGELFF. The DNA for the CDR3 is TGTGCCAGCAGTCCCCACACTTTCCACACTAGCGGGCCGAACACCGGGGAGCTGTTTTTT.